Presented here are 27 T cell receptor beta chains from one specimen sequenced in a study of T-cell reconstitution after alpha-beta-depleted transplantation in children. The authors prepared the TCRbeta library with unique molecular identifiers. MiXCR, applied by TCRdb to the PCR reads, yields one record per CDR3 protein. Of 450,000 to 600,000 distinct CDR3 sequences listed, around 18% are singletons. Sequencing used PBMCs from the stem cell graft donor, obtained from the stem cell graft. The source is a human donor who donated a stem cell graft to a child with acute lymphoblastic leukemia.

V gene TRBV10-3 combines with J gene TRBJ1-1; maybe TRBD1 (6 bases). The ends were cut back, 5 bases at V and 3 bases at J, with 10 bases in the middle. The length of the CDR3 is 13 residues. Germline V gives CDR1 ENHRY, CDR2 SYGVKD. CDR3 region: CAISTEGDTEAFF. CDR3 nucleotide sequence: TGTGCCATCAGTACCGAGGGGGACACTGAAGCTTTCTTT.

This clonotype has just a few counts. The chain joins TRBV5-1 to TRBJ2-7, with 9 bases matching TRBD1. V lost 4 bases and J lost 6; bases outside the gene matches: 14. CDR1 is SGHRS, CDR2 YFSETQ, per germline. This CDR3 has 16 residues. The CDR3 protein is CASSRGAGTGLVEQYF. For the CDR3, the DNA is TGCGCCAGCAGCCGGGGAGCTGGGACAGGGTTGGTCGAGCAGTACTTC.

This clonotype was seen more than once but under ten times. V gene TRBV12-3 or TRBV12-4 combines with J gene TRBJ2-7; D remains ambiguous. V was shortened by 3 bases and J by 2 bases, with 11 bases between the two germline ends. The CDR3 loop spans 14 amino acids. CDR3 sequence reads: CASSFDHKAYEQYF. The CDR3 nucleotides are TGTGCCAGCAGTTTTGATCACAAAGCCTACGAGCAGTACTTC.

The chain employs TRBV20-1 and TRBJ2-7, with D maybe TRBD1 (5 bases). The germline gives CDR1 DFQATT, CDR2 SNEGSKA (reference sequence). V gave up 5 bases and J gave up 0 bases, with 14 bases separating them. The CDR3 has 14 residues. The CDR3 sequence is CSAPGQGLSYEQYF. CDR3 DNA: TGCAGTGCTCCAGGGCAGGGTCTCTCCTACGAGCAGTACTTC.

This clonotype was seen a handful of times. The V gene is TRBV20-1, the J gene TRBJ2-3; the match to TRBD2 covers 10 bases. The CDR3 covers 15 residues. Trimming at V came to 6 bases and at J to 3 bases, leaving 9 bases not matched to a gene. Germline V CDR1 and CDR2: DFQATT, SNEGSKA (reference sequence). The CDR3 loop is CSAQPGLAVTDTQYF. The CDR3 DNA follows: TGCAGTGCACAGCCCGGACTAGCGGTGACAGATACGCAGTATTTT.

This chain links TRBV20-1 with TRBJ2-5; D not certain. The CDR3 runs to 14 residues. The V and J ends lost 0 bases and 5 bases respectively, with 13 bases between them. Germline assignment: CDR1 DFQATT and CDR2 SNEGSKA (reference sequence). CDR3 coding DNA: TGCAGTGCTAGAGAGTACGGTGCTCGGGAGACCCAGTACTTC. As protein: CSAREYGARETQYF.

This clonotype was recorded a few times. One junction end disagrees with the germline gene, perhaps due to a read error. V and J are TRBV18 and TRBJ2-7, with D possibly being TRBD1 (6 bases). Germline-derived CDR1 and CDR2 are KGHSH and LQKENI. This CDR3 has 16 residues. The CDR3 DNA sequence: TGTGCCAGCTCACCTCCGCATGGACAGCAAAGCTACGTGCAGTACTTC. Protein: CASSPPHGQQSYVQYF.

This chain joins TRBV24-1 and TRBJ2-3, with D unclear. The CDR3 runs 11 residues. Germline V gene lookup returns CDR1 KGHDR and CDR2 SFDVKD. With 6 bases removed from V and 6 bases from J, the gap between germline ends came to 6 bases. CDR3: CATSYHDTQYF. The CDR3 region has the DNA TGTGCCACCAGTTACCACGATACGCAGTATTTT.

This clonotype occurred a few times. This chain joins TRBV5-6 and TRBJ2-3, with TRBD1 as a possible D gene (6 bases). The V end lost 4 bases, the J end lost 4 bases, and 16 bases lay between the germline ends. The CDR3 is made up of 15 amino acids. Germline CDR1 and CDR2: SGHDT and YYEEEE. CDR3 loop: CASSHWTVDSDTQYF. The CDR3 DNA follows: TGTGCCAGCAGCCATTGGACAGTCGATTCAGATACGCAGTATTTT.

V gene TRBV19 combines with J gene TRBJ1-1, with D uncertain. Trimming left V 3 bases short and J 5 bases short, with 13 bases between. CDR1 LNHDA and CDR2 SQIVND come from the germline V gene (reference sequence). The CDR3 is made up of 14 amino acids. In DNA, the CDR3 is TGTGCCAGTAGTATCAACAGAGGGTGGACTGAAGCTTTCTTT. Translating it yields CASSINRGWTEAFF.

This clonotype was picked up a small number of times. The V and J genes are TRBV12-3 or TRBV12-4 and TRBJ2-3; D assignment may be TRBD1 or TRBD2 (5 bases each). This CDR3 has 14 residues. V dropped 5 bases and J dropped 1 base, with 10 bases sitting between them. CDR3 amino acids: CASSPWDGTDTQYF. The CDR3 nucleotides read TGTGCCAGCAGTCCTTGGGACGGCACAGATACGCAGTATTTT.

This clonotype came up many times. V usage is TRBV6-5 and J usage is TRBJ2-7, with D perhaps TRBD1 (5 bases). The CDR3 runs 14 residues. CDR1 is MNHEY and CDR2 is SVGAGI in the germline V gene. V dropped 4 bases and J dropped 1 base, with 11 bases sitting between them. The CDR3, as DNA: TGTGCCAGCAGTTTTTATACAGGTTCCTACGAGCAGTACTTC. It yields the protein CASSFYTGSYEQYF.

The CDR3, as DNA: TGTGCTATCGGGCCGAGCTCCTACAATGAGCAGTTCTTC. Translation gives CAIGPSSYNEQFF. This sequence joins TRBV12-5 and TRBJ2-1; D call uncertain. Trimming took off 10 bases at V and 0 bases at J, with 10 bases between the two ends. Looked up from germline, CDR1 is LGHNT and CDR2 is FRNRAP. The CDR3 is 13 residues long. The full variable domain, its missing parts supplied by reference TRBV12-5 and TRBJ2-1, is DARVTQTPRHKVTEMGQEVTMRCQPILGHNTVFWYRQTMMQGLELLAYFRNRAPLDDSGMPKDRFSAEMPDATLATLKIQPSEPRDSAVYFCAIGPSSYNEQFFGPGTRLTVL.

There are a few counts of this clonotype. V usage is TRBV3-1 and J usage is TRBJ2-7; D not resolved. Germline V gene lookup returns CDR1 LGHDT and CDR2 YNNKEL (reference sequence). V was trimmed by 2 bases and J by 0 bases, leaving 8 bases between them. CDR3 length: 14 amino acids. The CDR3 DNA sequence: TGTGCCAGCAGCCAACCCGGCCTCTCCTACGAGCAGTACTTC. This codes for CASSQPGLSYEQYF.

This clonotype was observed many times. The gene calls are TRBV7-9 and TRBJ1-1; D gene uncertain. Per the germline V gene, CDR1 is SEHNR and CDR2 is FQNEAQ (reference sequence). The CDR3 is made up of 13 amino acids. V lost 5 bases, J lost 1 base, and 8 bases lay in between. Here the CDR3 reads CASSQVGNTEAFF. CDR3 DNA: TGTGCCAGCAGCCAAGTGGGGAACACTGAAGCTTTCTTT.

This chain links TRBV5-1 with TRBJ2-1, with 10 bases identical to TRBD2. CDR1 SGHRS and CDR2 YFSETQ come from the germline V gene. The CDR3 is 17 amino acids. With 0 bases clipped from V and 5 bases from J, the junction kept 8 bases outside the gene matches. CDR3 sequence reads: CASSLARSSGSHNEQFF. DNA of the CDR3: TGCGCCAGCAGCTTGGCCAGGTCTAGCGGGAGCCACAATGAGCAGTTCTTC.

The chain joins TRBV4-1 to TRBJ1-2, with D possibly TRBD1 on 5 matching bases. V shed 4 bases and J shed 8 bases, with 11 bases lying between them. This CDR3 has 12 amino acids. Germline assignment: CDR1 MGHRA and CDR2 YSYEKL. CDR3 nucleotide sequence: TGCGCCAGCAGCCCAGATGGGGACGGCTACACCTTC. Translation: CASSPDGDGYTF.

V and J are TRBV12-3 or TRBV12-4 and TRBJ1-1, with D possibly being TRBD1 (5 bases). The CDR3 totals 13 residues. V lost 5 bases and J 7 bases, leaving 14 bases between the germline ends. The CDR3 bases are TGTGCCAGCAGTCTCAGGGTGGGGGATGAAGCTTTCTTT. It encodes CASSLRVGDEAFF.

V usage is TRBV5-4 and J usage is TRBJ2-1; 9 nucleotides line up with TRBD2. Per the germline V gene, CDR1 is SGHNT and CDR2 is YYREEE (reference sequence). Germline trimming cut 4 bases from V and 6 bases from J; bases unmatched to any gene: 8. The CDR3 consists of 15 residues. This CDR3 reads CASSPGISGGNEQFF. CDR3 DNA sequence: TGTGCCAGCAGCCCCGGAATTAGCGGGGGCAATGAGCAGTTCTTC.

This clonotype showed up just a few times. This chain uses TRBV3-1 with TRBJ2-7; D remains ambiguous. Per the germline V gene, CDR1 is LGHDT and CDR2 is YNNKEL (reference sequence). The CDR3 extends over 12 amino acids. V shed 1 base and J shed 7 bases, with 8 bases lying between them. CDR3 DNA: TGTGCCAGCAGCCAAGCCCTGGGGGAGCAGTACTTC. Translated, it gives CASSQALGEQYF.

The chain couples TRBV6-5 to TRBJ2-1; D is uncertain. This CDR3 is 16 amino acids long. V was trimmed by 0 bases and J by 7 bases, leaving 16 bases between them. Germline assignment: CDR1 MNHEY and CDR2 SVGAGI. CDR3 sequence: CASSYSPRSFQNEQFF. The CDR3 DNA follows: TGTGCCAGCAGTTACTCGCCTAGGAGTTTTCAAAATGAGCAGTTCTTC.

This clonotype was seen a few times. The chain employs TRBV24-1 and TRBJ1-1; no definite D call. This CDR3 spans 14 amino acids. V lost 9 bases, J lost 5 bases, and 18 bases lay in between. The germline CDR1 and CDR2 sequences are KGHDR and SFDVKD. The CDR3 coding sequence is TGTGCCACCCCAGCGAGGGAGGGCTGGACTGAAGCTTTCTTT. Encoded protein: CATPAREGWTEAFF.

This clonotype appeared a few times. The chain joins TRBV6-1 to TRBJ2-5; D might be TRBD1 (5 bases). Trimming pared 4 bases from V and 2 bases from J, leaving 8 bases between. This CDR3 region has 13 residues. Germline CDR1 MNHNS, CDR2 SASEGT. In DNA form, the CDR3 reads TGTGCCAGCAGTGGGACACTTCAAGAGACCCAGTACTTC. Encoded protein: CASSGTLQETQYF.

In its sample, this clonotype was seen a few times. The chain uses TRBV27 and TRBJ1-5, with 7 bases aligning to TRBD1. There are 13 residues in the CDR3. V was clipped by 5 bases and J by 7 bases; unmatched bases: 5. Germline loops: CDR1 MNHEY, CDR2 SMNVEV (reference sequence). CDR3 residues: CASSRQGKQPQHF. CDR3 coding DNA: TGTGCCAGCAGTAGACAGGGAAAGCAGCCCCAGCATTTT.

This clonotype showed up many times. DNA of the CDR3: TGTGCCAGCAGTCGGGACGCCTCCTACGAGCAGTACTTC. Residues: CASSRDASYEQYF. V is TRBV12-3 or TRBV12-4 and J is TRBJ2-7; the D call may be TRBD1 or TRBD2 (5 bases each). Trimming pared 5 bases from V and 0 bases from J, leaving 8 bases between. The CDR3 runs to 13 residues.

This clonotype has only a few counts. The rearrangement joins TRBV5-1 to TRBJ2-3, with 15 bases that match TRBD2. Germline V gene sequence: CDR1 SGHRS, CDR2 YFSETQ. The CDR3 sequence is 17 residues long. V was pared by 4 bases and J by 5 bases, with 8 bases of the junction left unmatched. This CDR3 reads CASSGGRGLAGGDTQYF. The CDR3 DNA reads TGCGCCAGCAGCGGAGGAAGGGGACTAGCGGGAGGAGATACGCAGTATTTT.

The chain couples TRBV5-1 to TRBJ2-7; 9 bases line up with TRBD1. CDR3 length: 13 residues. CDR1 and CDR2 from the germline V gene are SGHRS and YFSETQ. With V trimmed by 1 base and J by 5 bases, 1 base remained unmatched. The CDR3 DNA reads as TGCGCCAGCAGCTTGAGACAGGGGGACGAGCAGTACTTC. Protein product: CASSLRQGDEQYF.